The source of this T cell receptor beta chain is a study of neurological immune-mediated disorders. Overall study findings and caveats: There were no CDR3 amino acid sequences shared by expanded clones across subjects, a result suggesting private repertoires in all groups.

Trimming took 3 bases from V and 7 from J; bases not matched to a gene: 8. In germline, CDR1 is DFQATT, CDR2 SNEGSKA (reference sequence). The CDR3 runs 14 residues. This clonotype was detected ten times or more. Its antigen remains unknown. The sorted libraries started from 850,000 to 1,000,000 CD4+ or CD8+ T cells. Synthesis of cDNA was performed by 5'RACE using 10-nucleotide random UMIs. Every sequencing run returned over 180 million TCR-beta sequences, which were derived from 15-18 subjects. TCRdb itself ran the 5' RACE reads through MiXCR, one entry per CDR3 protein. The profile shows 18,000 or so distinct CDR3 sequences, 13% to 15% of them singletons.

This TCR derives from a woman aged 60-75 years with HTLV-1-associated myelopathy (HAM/TSP). The V gene is TRBV20-1, the J gene TRBJ2-1; 8 bases agree with TRBD2. The sample comprised CD4+ T cells from blood. CDR3 residues: CSARTSVDRNEQFF. Written as DNA, the CDR3 is TGCAGTGCTAGGACTAGCGTCGACCGGAATGAGCAGTTCTTC.